This T cell receptor (beta chain) is from a study of control samples from healthy donors and cancer patients. The CDR3 is 15 amino acids. Germline V gene lookup returns CDR1 LNHNV and CDR2 YYDKDF (reference sequence). Trimming cost V 1 base and J 3 bases, with 7 bases left between them. Profiled with immunoSEQ multiplex PCR; TCRdb holds only in-frame clones, not every one. Of around 58,000 clones listed, approximately 95% are singletons. Only one count was recorded for this clone. This clonotype originated in a woman between 18 and 29 years old in good health. The sequencing sample was made of blood. V is TRBV15 and J is TRBJ1-6, with unresolved D. The CDR3 coding sequence is TGTGCCACCAGCAGAGGAGATGTCTATAATTCACCCCTCCACTTT. This codes for CATSRGDVYNSPLHF.